This T cell receptor (beta chain) was recovered during a study of spatial heterogeneity in lung cancer. As for time point: blood at routine non-recurrence follow-up after resection. Sequencing covered unsorted whole RNA taken from tumor, nontumor lung or frozen PBMC. This clonotype was counted a few times. The study tagged each TCR cDNA molecule with a unique molecular identifier. TCRdb reprocessed the 5' RACE reads via MiXCR and lists one record per CDR3 protein. Of some 54,000 distinct CDR3 sequences in the sample, less than 9.5% were seen once. V lost 1 base and J lost 1; bases outside the gene matches: 6. CDR3 length equals 16 residues. Germline V gives CDR1 SGHTA, CDR2 FQGNSA.

The source is a female donor with early-stage non-small cell lung cancer. V and J are TRBV7-2 and TRBJ2-5; 7 bases fit TRBD1. The sample here was PBMCs, taken at follow-up. The CDR3 here is CASSLGRGGSQETQYF. Written as DNA, the CDR3 is TGTGCCAGCAGCTTAGGGCGAGGGGGCTCCCAAGAGACCCAGTACTTC.